This TCR beta chain was recorded in a study of monozygotic twins with cystic fibrosis. Regarding the study as a whole: J usage was most co-twin-similar in 8 of 16 pairs, V in 13.

To note about this clone: Its antigen is unidentified.

Assay used: immunoSEQ multiplex PCR; TCRdb lists only in-frame clones, some missing. Of tens of thousands of clones in the sample, 91% were seen once. Sample: blood. This TCR derives from a girl aged 2 to 9 with cystic fibrosis.

In DNA, the CDR3 is TGTGCCAGCAGCTTTGGAACAGATACGCAGTATTTT. Translation: CASSFGTDTQYF. The chain couples TRBV7-8 to TRBJ2-3; D not resolved. V was clipped by 3 bases and J by 3 bases, with 4 bases between them. The CDR3 extends over 12 amino acids. In germline, CDR1 is SGHVS, CDR2 FQNEAQ.